Detailed here is one T cell receptor beta chain. Its antigen is currently unknown. Primers for the PCR totalled 60 Vbeta and 13 Jbeta. The assay was immunoSEQ multiplex PCR, and TCRdb's table has in-frame clones only and misses some. The repertoire includes 190,000 or so clones, 82% of them detected once, and about 0.094% sits in the top ten. This sample was included in a study of cytomegalovirus exposure and HLA in healthy donors. Trimming pared 5 bases from V and 1 base from J, leaving 11 bases between. In germline, CDR1 is SGHVT, CDR2 SQSDAQ. CDR3 length equals 15 residues. Study results and caveats: It was taken for granted in presence/absence analyses that sequencing depth across donors was roughly uniform. Some V segments could not be told apart, so they were left out, TRBV6-2 and TRBV6-3 among them. Cytomegalovirus association was assigned to 150 to 200 TCR beta chains.

The sample was PBMCs. The receptor was isolated from a boy aged 2 to 10 in good health and CMV-seronegative. The chain links TRBV7-4 to TRBJ1-4; D remains unclear. In nucleotides, the CDR3 is TGTGCCAGCAGCCCCGGCCGGGAAACTAATGAAAAACTGTTTTTT. As protein: CASSPGRETNEKLFF.